This T cell receptor beta chain was sequenced for a study of cytomegalovirus exposure and HLA in healthy donors. General study points: A later analysis reported that several of the most significant clusters appeared to be linked to common viral pathogens, among them Epstein-Barr virus.

The germline gives CDR1 MGHDK, CDR2 SYGVNS. Deletions cut 6 bases from V and 7 bases from J, with 18 bases between. The CDR3 extends over 15 amino acids. Worth noting for this clone: The antigen is undetermined.

PCR employed 60 Vbeta and 13 Jbeta primers. How the authors handled the data: An analysis that came later counted roughly 80 million unique TCR beta chains, 9 million to 12 million shared. Some clones are missing from TCRdb's copy, which holds only in-frame ones; the method was immunoSEQ multiplex PCR. From that table come the V and J calls and clone size; the DNA was used to work out D and trimming. The data show 200,000 or so clones, with roughly 74% seen just once and 4.5% to 7.5% held by the top ten. This receptor was taken from a woman aged 25 to 39 in good health and CMV-seropositive. The chain employs TRBV25-1 and TRBJ2-2; D might be TRBD1 (6 bases). The sample was PBMCs. CDR3 in DNA: TGTGCCAGCAGGTCTGGGGCCAGGGGAATCGGGGAGCTGTTTTTT. This sequence encodes CASRSGARGIGELFF.